A single T cell receptor (beta chain) is shown here with its context. Antigen specificity is unknown. Starting from genomic DNA, TCR beta CDR3 was amplified through two-round multiplex PCR. The first PCR round targeted every TRBV and TRBJ gene with specific primers. In TCRdb, the multiplex PCR reads were re-called with MiXCR into one record per CDR3 protein. The table includes over 20,000 distinct CDR3 sequences, roughly 40% detected once. These data belong to a study of prognosis after radiotherapy for stage I lung cancer. Study-wide background: Patients (around 13 men, six or seven women) were aged about 50 to 84, median about 74 years. After radiotherapy, distant metastases appeared in a few patients at a median of approximately 7 months, and some 14 patients showed no significant progression.

CDR1 SGHDN and CDR2 FVKESK come from the germline V gene. Trimming removed 2 bases at V and 13 bases at J, with 15 bases between. The CDR3 loop spans 13 amino acids. Study-level points and caveats: Determination of whether the expanded TCR clones were tumor-specific was not performed. Patients without metastases reportedly showed TRBV and TRBJ gene usage unlike that of patients with metastases.

This chain links TRBV14 with TRBJ2-1; a weak D match, TRBD2 (5 bases). Sequencing used PBMCs, obtained before or after stereotactic body radiation therapy (not recorded which). The clonotype originates from a donor at least 50 years old with non-small cell lung cancer. The CDR3 DNA reads as TGTGCCAGCAGCCAATTCGTCTCGACTAACCAGTTCTTC. Protein sequence: CASSQFVSTNQFF.